Given below is one TCR beta chain in context. No antigen is known for it. Qualities for individual bases were not recorded, and no much larger clone is one base off. Other DNA sequences in this specimen translate into the identical CDR3. The immunoSEQ hsTCRbeta Kit was used to sequence TCR beta CDR3 regions from DNA. The authors processed their data as follows. TCR sequencing data were analysed with the ImmunoSEQ Analyzer. T cell clonality was defined as 1 minus Pielou's evenness computed on productive rearrangements. T cell diversity was measured with the inverse Simpson index on productive templates. T cell density was defined as TCR beta template counts normalized to usable DNA, with usable DNA estimated by amplification and sequencing of housekeeping genes. Two-sided Kruskal-Wallis tests were used to compare TCR metrics between histologic stages. Entries here come from immuneACCESS through TCRdb and include only in-frame sequences with V and J called. Some clones fail to appear in such tables; in the studies checked, an unresolved V gene covers under half of the shortfall, and the cause of the remainder is unknown. V, J and clone size reflect that table, while D and trimming were determined from the DNA. Recorded for this sample are more than 25,000 clones; 74% of them occurred a single time. About 6% of the sample rests with the top ten.

These data come from a study of immune evolution from preneoplasia to lung adenocarcinoma (dated by TCRdb to the early 2020s). Regarding the study in general: HLA loss of heterozygosity was seen in about 7%, 15% and 30% of AIS, MIA and ADC lesions, and in no AAH lesions. The study used immune gene expression, TCR sequencing and multiplex immunofluorescence to profile the immune contexture of lung adenocarcinoma precursors and invasive adenocarcinoma. Resected precursor lesions (AAH, AIS, MIA) and invasive adenocarcinomas were each compared against paired morphologically normal lung tissue. The sample size was set by how many specimens were available, not by a prior power calculation. The immune data were combined with whole exome sequencing and methylation data from the same cohort of nodules. A total of 40 to 60 patients with pulmonary nodules who underwent surgical resection were included in the overall cohort. A total of about 56 patients contributed TCR sequencing data. According to the study, fewer than 130 samples went through TCR sequencing. Class I HLA alleles were inferred from exome data with POLYSOLVER, and allele-specific HLA loss was detected with LOHHLA. Summary of the overall study and its limitations: All patients were from Japan and China, so applicability to Western populations was uncertain. Compared with EGFR-mutant or double wild-type lesions, KRAS-mutant nodules had the highest T cell clonality. Clonality was highest in normal lung, while later-stage lesions appeared to have lower clonality but higher T cell density and diversity. Normal lung had the highest top T cell clone frequencies, and these frequencies appeared to fall progressively from AAH through AIS, MIA and invasive adenocarcinoma. The findings were based on association rather than direct causation, and larger cohorts with long-term follow-up and longitudinal biopsies were deemed needed.

The patients had resection in Japan or China between the mid-2010s and the late 2010s. Two lung cancer pathologists independently reviewed H&E slides to confirm the histologic diagnosis of every case. Macro-dissection after pathologic assessment enriched premalignant or tumor cells for nucleic acid extraction. FFPE tissue was used for DNA isolation with the AllPrep DNA/RNA FFPE Kit. Source material: FFPE invasive lung adenocarcinoma tissue. This specimen's cell subset or site label, interpreted: frankly invasive lung adenocarcinoma (ADC). This sequence originates from a person in their sixties with invasive lung adenocarcinoma. Some clones in this sample may be carry-over from other donors' samples.

This receptor carries the CDR3 CASSIGAGASYEQYF. The DNA sequence is as follows: TGTGCCAGTAGTATTGGTGCAGGGGCCTCCTACGAGCAGTACTTC. Recombination connected TRBV19 to TRBJ2-7; the D gene is perhaps TRBD1, on 6 matching bases. From the cysteine through the phenylalanine, the CDR3 covers 15 amino acids. Only the CDR3 part of the read is kept: 45 bases, read in frame from the first base. The CDR1 and CDR2 encoded by the germline V gene (reference sequence) are LNHDA and SQIVND. A distance of 12 bases separates the germline ends of V and J, which lose 3 bases and 0 bases respectively.